These T cell receptor beta chains were read from a single sample in a study of Graves' ophthalmopathy and Graves' hyperthyroidism. A single record per CDR3 protein comes from TCRdb applying MiXCR to the multiplex PCR reads. The sample lists roughly 610,000 distinct CDR3 sequences; about 20% were seen once. The source material was peripheral blood. These receptors were obtained from a woman aged 18 to 35 with stable Graves' hyperthyroidism. Some clones in this sample may be carry-over from other donors' samples. CDR3s include the opening cysteine and the closing phenylalanine or tryptophan. The D gene is left open where the match is weak. Part of the rows lack a size; the others show once, few, many or a class for expanded clones.

TRBJ2-2	TRBV6-2/TRBV6-3	TRBD1	.	TGTGCCAGCAGTTATCCGGGCAGGGGGCAAACCGGGGAGCTGTTTTTT	CASSYPGRGQTGELFF
TRBJ1-5	TRBV6-2/TRBV6-3	TRBD1	.	TGTGCCAGCAACTATCCGTACGGACAGGGGGGTAATCAGCCCCAGCATTTT	CASNYPYGQGGNQPQHF
TRBJ1-5	TRBV2	.	many	TGTGCCAGCAGTGGAGGACTCGGGACGGGCGATCAGCCCCAGCATTTT	CASSGGLGTGDQPQHF
TRBJ1-2	TRBV15	TRBD1	many	TGTGCCACCAGCAGACCCGGGACAGGGCATGGCTACACCTTC	CATSRPGTGHGYTF
TRBJ2-5	TRBV6-1	.	many	TGTGCCAGCAGTGAATTCTGGGTGCGGACCCAGTACTTC	CASSEFWVRTQYF
TRBJ2-7	TRBV5-1	.	many	TGCGCCAGCATGGGGACCTACGAGCAGTACTTC	CASMGTYEQYF
TRBJ2-7	TRBV9	.	.	TGTGCCAGCAGCGTTAGCTGGGTAGGATTCGGAGAGCAGTACTTC	CASSVSWVGFGEQYF
TRBJ1-6	TRBV6-1	.	many	TGTGCCAGCAGTGAGTCTGACAGGAATAATTCACCCCTCCACTTT	CASSESDRNNSPLHF
TRBJ2-5	TRBV6-5	.	many	TGTGCCAGCACCTCCCCGGGGTCGGAGACCCAGTACTTC	CASTSPGSETQYF
TRBJ2-7	TRBV6-1	.	.	TGTGCCAGCAGTGATCGGATCGGGGGCGAGCAGTACTTC	CASSDRIGGEQYF
TRBJ2-7	TRBV7-3	.	many	TGTGCCAGCAGCCTCCCGAGGGATTTTAGTATTAACGAGCAGTACTTC	CASSLPRDFSINEQYF